This T cell receptor (beta chain) was found in a study of graft-versus-host responses after intestinal transplantation. Assay used: immunoSEQ multiplex PCR; TCRdb lists only in-frame clones, some missing. This table holds 35,000 to 50,000 clones, nearly 95% found once. The CDR3 contains 17 residues. Germline V gene sequence: CDR1 LGHNA, CDR2 YSLEER. The V and J ends lost 4 bases and 5 bases respectively, with 24 bases between them. As concerns this clone: The target antigen is unknown.

The specimen was unstimulated CD8+ T cells sorted from spleen or lymph node cells, collected before transplant. The origin of this receptor is a human donor who was the organ donor for an intestinal transplant. The chain links TRBV4-3 to TRBJ2-7; D is uncertain. CDR3 in amino acids: CASSPNYGLVSIDEQYF. The CDR3 DNA follows: TGCGCCAGCAGCCCGAACTATGGCCTGGTCTCCATCGACGAGCAGTACTTC.